The source of this TCR beta chain is a study of blood T cell repertoires in COVID-19. Study at large: PBMCs, B-cell-depleted T cells, or T cells were the source of the cDNA or gDNA that made up the material.

Under the authors' procedure: Estimation of nucleated cell counts relied on the amplification of reference gene primers. The protocol was immunoSEQ multiplex PCR, while the TCRdb copy is restricted to in-frame clones and leaves out a portion. V, J and clone size are those of that table, while D and trimming were read from the DNA. The sample gives approximately 390,000 clones, around 90% of which show up once; around 2.1% is in the top ten. Trimming pared 0 bases from V and 3 bases from J, leaving 11 bases between. Germline V gives CDR1 LGHNA, CDR2 YSLEER. The CDR3 is made up of 15 amino acids. Study members were between roughly 18 and 90 years old and lived in 25 or so US regions. Cohorts were determined from participant-reported clinical history.

The TCR originated in a woman between 35 and 50 years old with acute COVID-19. Sequenced sample: PBMCs or T cells enriched from blood (not recorded which). The genes are TRBV4-3 and TRBJ1-2, with D perhaps matching TRBD1 (5 bases). CDR3 residues: CASSQDREGYYGYTF. DNA for the CDR3: TGCGCCAGCAGCCAAGATCGGGAGGGGTACTATGGCTACACCTTC.